What follows are 24 T cell receptor beta chains derived from one specimen sequenced in a study of cytomegalovirus exposure and HLA in healthy donors. Primers: 60 Vbeta forward and 13 Jbeta reverse. Repertoires were generated with immunoSEQ multiplex PCR, while TCRdb's copy carries only in-frame clones and drops some. The data hold roughly 160,000 clones, with roughly 84% observed a single time. The sequenced material came from PBMCs. The receptor set was obtained from a man younger than 40 in good health and CMV-seronegative.

This clone was found a few times. The chain links TRBV6-5 to TRBJ2-1, with 10 bases lining up with TRBD1. Germline V gene lookup returns CDR1 MNHEY and CDR2 SVGAGI. V shed 4 bases, J shed 6 bases, and the junction held 3 bases outside the gene matches. The CDR3 sequence is 14 residues long. CDR3 amino acids: CASSSGTGVNEQFF. The CDR3 DNA is TGTGCCAGCAGTTCAGGGACAGGGGTCAATGAGCAGTTCTTC.

A single count supports this clone. This rearrangement joins TRBV7-8 to TRBJ2-2; maybe TRBD2 (6 bases). CDR1 is SGHVS and CDR2 is FQNEAQ in the germline V gene. This CDR3 comprises 17 residues. Deletions cut 5 bases from V and 2 bases from J, with 18 bases between. The CDR3 DNA reads TGTGCCAGCAGCATCCCCGTATGGGGGGAAAACACCGGGGAGCTGTTTTTT. Translation: CASSIPVWGENTGELFF.

The table lists this clone with a count of one. This chain connects TRBV27 to TRBJ2-2; a possible D gene is TRBD2 (5 bases). The CDR3 is 17 amino acids. Trimming shortened V by 5 bases and J by 3 bases, and 19 bases separated the two germline ends. The germline V gene encodes CDR1 MNHEY and CDR2 SMNVEV (reference sequence). CDR3 sequence reads: CASSLIPVERDTGELFF. CDR3 nucleotides: TGTGCCAGCAGTCTTATTCCCGTCGAGAGGGACACCGGGGAGCTGTTTTTT.

This chain connects TRBV27 to TRBJ2-7, with a possible D match to TRBD2 (5 bases). From germline, CDR1 is MNHEY and CDR2 SMNVEV (reference sequence). Trimming removed 6 bases at V and 4 bases at J, with 13 bases between. The CDR3 runs to 13 residues. CDR3 DNA: TGTGCCAGCAGCCCGACTAAAATTTACGAGCAGTACTTC. This gives the protein CASSPTKIYEQYF.

The chain employs TRBV2 and TRBJ2-3, with 9 bases aligning to TRBD2. Germline CDR1 is SNHLY and CDR2 is FYNNEI. The CDR3 consists of 17 residues. J lost 0 bases, V lost 5 bases, and 9 bases had no gene match. CDR3 sequence reads: CASSSSGIRPSTDTQYF. In DNA form, the CDR3 reads TGTGCCAGCAGTTCTAGCGGGATACGTCCCAGCACAGATACGCAGTATTTT.

The chain is built from TRBV5-4 and TRBJ1-1; D is ambiguous. The CDR3 length is 15 residues. The V gene lost 0 bases and the J gene lost 1 base, with 10 bases spanning the gap. Germline values: CDR1 SGHNT, CDR2 YYREEE (reference sequence). The CDR3 sequence is CASSLARGTNTEAFF. CDR3 DNA sequence: TGTGCCAGCAGCTTGGCCCGGGGTACGAACACTGAAGCTTTCTTT.

In this sample, this clone turned up a few times. The chain carries TRBV5-1 and TRBJ2-3; 12 bases line up with TRBD2. V shed 0 bases and J 5 bases; nucleotides not matched to a gene: 1. CDR3 size: 15 residues. Per germline, CDR1 SGHRS and CDR2 YFSETQ. The CDR3 region has the DNA TGCGCCAGCAGCTTGGGACTAGCGGGAGTAGATACGCAGTATTTT. Its protein product is CASSLGLAGVDTQYF.

The chain employs TRBV6-5 and TRBJ2-7, with 10 nucleotides matching TRBD1. With V trimmed by 2 bases and J by 5 bases, 6 bases remained unmatched. CDR1 is MNHEY, CDR2 SVGAGI, per germline. CDR3 length: 15 residues. CDR3 nucleotides: TGTGCCAGCAGTTACGAGACAGGGGGCTTCCACGAGCAGTACTTC. Amino acid sequence: CASSYETGGFHEQYF.

This rearrangement joins TRBV7-3 to TRBJ1-1, with D maybe TRBD1 (5 bases). Deletions cut 2 bases from V and 2 bases from J, with 9 bases between. Germline CDR1 SGHTA, CDR2 FQGTGA. The CDR3 is made up of 14 amino acids. CDR3 in amino acids: CASSLGAANTEAFF. CDR3 nucleotides: TGTGCCAGCAGCTTAGGGGCAGCCAACACTGAAGCTTTCTTT.

The gene calls are TRBV27 and TRBJ1-2; D is unclear. The CDR3 extends over 14 amino acids. The germline gives CDR1 MNHEY, CDR2 SMNVEV (reference sequence). Trimming cost V 2 bases and J 7 bases, with 14 bases left between them. The CDR3 DNA reads as TGTGCCAGCAGTTTAAATTCTGCCAGAGGTGGCTACACCTTC. Its translation: CASSLNSARGGYTF.

This rearrangement joins TRBV5-4 to TRBJ2-7, with TRBD2 matching 12 bases. The CDR3 runs to 15 residues. Germline lookup yields CDR1 SGHNT and CDR2 YYREEE (reference sequence). The V gene end was trimmed by 4 bases and the J gene end by 6 bases; junction bases not matched to a gene: 8. The CDR3 DNA reads TGTGCCAGCAGCGAAGGGACTAGCGGGTTGCTCGAGCAGTACTTC. The encoded protein is CASSEGTSGLLEQYF.

V is TRBV27 and J is TRBJ2-4; the match to TRBD1 covers 11 bases. The CDR3 runs to 14 residues. Germline V gene lookup returns CDR1 MNHEY and CDR2 SMNVEV (reference sequence). The V and J ends lost 5 bases and 9 bases, in that order; junction bases with no gene match: 6. CDR3 in amino acids: CASSRRDRGGIQYF. CDR3 DNA: TGTGCCAGCAGTCGCCGGGACAGGGGGGGCATTCAGTACTTC.

This chain joins TRBV5-1 and TRBJ2-2; D is perhaps TRBD1 (7 bases). Trimming stripped 7 bases from V and 3 bases from J, with 13 bases between. The V gene's germline CDR1 is SGHRS and CDR2 YFSETQ. The CDR3 has 14 residues. Here the CDR3 reads CASCSRGDTGELFF. The CDR3 DNA is TGCGCCAGCTGCTCCAGGGGGGACACCGGGGAGCTGTTTTTT. Combining the CDR3 with reference TRBV5-1 and TRBJ2-2 gives the whole variable domain KAGVTQTPRYLIKTRGQQVTLSCSPISGHRSVSWYQQTPGQGLQFLFEYFSETQRNKGNFPGRFSGRQFSNSRSEMNVSTLELGDSALYLCASCSRGDTGELFFGEGSRLTVL.

The CDR3 spells CASSIGAREAFF. DNA for the CDR3: TGTGCCAGTAGTATAGGGGCACGTGAAGCTTTCTTT. The chain couples TRBV19 to TRBJ1-1; D not certain. The CDR3 length is 12 residues. The germline gives CDR1 LNHDA, CDR2 SQIVND (reference sequence). V lost 1 base and J 7 bases, leaving 7 bases between the germline ends. The whole variable domain, remainder taken from reference TRBV19 and TRBJ1-1, is DGGITQSPKYLFRKEGQNVTLSCEQNLNHDAMYWYRQDPGQGLRLIYYSQIVNDFQKGDIAEGYSVSREKKESFPLTVTSAQKNPTAFYLCASSIGAREAFFGQGTRLTVV.

This clone was found once. V usage is TRBV18 and J usage is TRBJ1-2, with 8 bases lining up with TRBD1. Per the germline V gene, CDR1 is KGHSH and CDR2 is LQKENI. The CDR3 has 16 residues. V gave up 1 base and J gave up 5 bases; unmatched junction bases: 9. CDR3: CASSPRQGAIRYGYTF. In DNA, the CDR3 is TGTGCCAGCTCACCACGCCAGGGGGCTATTCGTTATGGCTACACCTTC.

Only a few counts were recorded for this clone. This chain joins TRBV4-3 and TRBJ2-6, with 7 bases that match TRBD2. V gave up 0 bases and J gave up 2 bases; unmatched junction bases: 1. This CDR3 comprises 16 residues. Germline V gene data show CDR1 as LGHNA and CDR2 as YSLEER. CDR3 loop: CASSQEAGTGANVLTF. CDR3 sequence (DNA): TGCGCCAGCAGCCAAGAAGCGGGAACTGGGGCCAACGTCCTGACTTTC.

The J gene is TRBJ2-2, the V gene TRBV5-1; 8 nucleotides agree with TRBD2. This CDR3 is 16 amino acids long. The junction had 5 bases not matched to a gene; V was cut back by 4 bases and J by 0 bases. In germline, CDR1 is SGHRS, CDR2 YFSETQ. CDR3 sequence reads: CASSTSGRSNTGELFF. The CDR3 nucleotides read TGCGCCAGCAGCACCAGCGGGAGATCGAACACCGGGGAGCTGTTTTTT. Drawing the rest from reference TRBV5-1 and TRBJ2-2, the complete variable domain is KAGVTQTPRYLIKTRGQQVTLSCSPISGHRSVSWYQQTPGQGLQFLFEYFSETQRNKGNFPGRFSGRQFSNSRSEMNVSTLELGDSALYLCASSTSGRSNTGELFFGEGSRLTVL.

V usage is TRBV5-1 and J usage is TRBJ2-2; 7 nucleotides align to TRBD1. Looked up from germline, CDR1 is SGHRS and CDR2 is YFSETQ. Trimming took 3 bases from V and 7 from J; bases not matched to a gene: 21. This CDR3 region has 19 residues. CDR3 protein: CASSYRTGQSQFGNGELFF. DNA for the CDR3: TGCGCCAGCAGCTACCGCACGGGACAGTCCCAATTTGGTAACGGGGAGCTGTTTTTT. Complete variable domain (other parts from reference TRBV5-1 and TRBJ2-2): KAGVTQTPRYLIKTRGQQVTLSCSPISGHRSVSWYQQTPGQGLQFLFEYFSETQRNKGNFPGRFSGRQFSNSRSEMNVSTLELGDSALYLCASSYRTGQSQFGNGELFFGEGSRLTVL.

V usage is TRBV13 and J usage is TRBJ2-7; TRBD1 agrees at 8 bases. The CDR3 is 16 amino acids. In germline, CDR1 is PRHDT, CDR2 FYEKMQ (reference sequence). Germline trimming cut 5 bases from V and 2 bases from J; bases unmatched to any gene: 11. The DNA for the CDR3 is TGTGCCAGCAGCCAACTGGTACGGACAGGGCCCTACGAGCAGTACTTC. Its translation: CASSQLVRTGPYEQYF.

The chain combines TRBV4-1 with TRBJ2-4; no firm D call. Germline assignment: CDR1 MGHRA and CDR2 YSYEKL. There are 17 residues in the CDR3. V was shortened by 1 base and J by 0 bases, with 13 bases between the two germline ends. The CDR3 DNA follows: TGCGCCAGCAGCCAAGGCGGCATTTTACTAGCCAAAAACATTCAGTACTTC. Translating it yields CASSQGGILLAKNIQYF.

This clone was counted a few times. The chain links TRBV7-8 to TRBJ1-2; the match to TRBD1 covers 7 bases. Trimming took 5 bases from V and 4 from J; bases not matched to a gene: 10. Germline V gene lookup returns CDR1 SGHVS and CDR2 FQNEAQ. The CDR3 runs 15 residues. The DNA of the CDR3 is TGTGCCAGCAGCGTAAGACAGGGTACTGCCTATGGCTACACCTTC. As protein: CASSVRQGTAYGYTF. Based on the CDR3 plus reference TRBV7-8 and TRBJ1-2, the full variable domain is GAGVSQSPRYKVAKRGQDVALRCDPISGHVSLFWYQQALGQGPEFLTYFQNEAQLDKSGLPSDRFFAERPEGSVSTLKIQRTQQEDSAVYLCASSVRQGTAYGYTFGSGTRLTVV.

The V and J genes are TRBV11-2 and TRBJ1-1; 10 bases fit TRBD1. With 2 bases clipped from V and 3 bases from J, the junction kept 15 bases outside the gene matches. CDR3 length: 19 amino acids. Looked up from germline, CDR1 is SGHAT and CDR2 is FQNNGV. CDR3 residues: CASSLWARKIGTGDTEAFF. The CDR3 DNA reads as TGTGCCAGCAGCTTATGGGCAAGGAAAATAGGGACAGGGGACACTGAAGCTTTCTTT. The full variable domain, with the rest looked up from reference TRBV11-2 and TRBJ1-1, is EAGVAQSPRYKIIEKRQSVAFWCNPISGHATLYWYQQILGQGPKLLIQFQNNGVVDDSQLPKDRFSAERLKGVDSTLKIQPAKLEDSAVYLCASSLWARKIGTGDTEAFFGQGTRLTVV.

In DNA form, the CDR3 reads TGTGCCATCACTAAAGTATTGTCAGATACGCAGTATTTT. Amino acid sequence: CAITKVLSDTQYF. The chain carries TRBV10-3 and TRBJ2-3; D gene unclear. The CDR3 loop spans 13 amino acids. V lost 7 bases, J lost 4 bases, and 12 bases lay in between. Germline V gene lookup returns CDR1 ENHRY and CDR2 SYGVKD.

This chain's CDR3 is CASSSGLFSTDTQYF. CDR3 sequence (DNA): TGTGCCAGCAGCTCCGGACTCTTTAGCACAGATACGCAGTATTTT. The rearrangement uses TRBV7-9 and TRBJ2-3; tentative D call: TRBD2 (5 bases). The germline V gene encodes CDR1 SEHNR and CDR2 FQNEAQ (reference sequence). V lost 4 bases and J lost 0, with 11 bases in between. The CDR3 runs to 15 residues. Full variable domain (missing parts from reference TRBV7-9 and TRBJ2-3): DTGVSQNPRHKITKRGQNVTFRCDPISEHNRLYWYRQTLGQGPEFLTYFQNEAQLEKSRLLSDRFSAERPKGSFSTLEIQRTEQGDSAMYLCASSSGLFSTDTQYFGPGTRLTVL.